The 22 T cell receptor beta chains presented below share a single source sample, sequenced in a study of blood T cell repertoires in COVID-19. The repertoire was sequenced with immunoSEQ multiplex PCR; TCRdb's copy has only in-frame clones and lacks some. Among just over 95,000 clones listed, 82% were seen once. Sequencing was carried out using peripheral blood. The receptor source for this set is a man aged 80 or over with acute or convalescent COVID-19.

The chain couples TRBV18 to TRBJ1-3, with 7 bases fitting TRBD1. Germline CDR1 is KGHSH and CDR2 is LQKENI. The CDR3 has 16 amino acids. The ends lost 1 base at V and 2 bases at J; junction bases unmatched: 5. The CDR3 here is CASSPQGAVAGNTIYF. The CDR3 nucleotides are TGTGCCAGCTCACCACAGGGGGCGGTTGCTGGAAACACCATATATTTT.

The V call is TRBV27, the J call TRBJ1-5, with TRBD1 identical over 8 bases. This CDR3 contains 15 residues. With V trimmed by 4 bases and J by 4 bases, 6 bases remained unmatched. CDR1 is MNHEY, CDR2 SMNVEV, per germline (reference sequence). The CDR3 sequence: CASSSITGGNQPQHF. In DNA, the CDR3 is TGTGCCAGCAGTTCGATAACAGGGGGGAATCAGCCCCAGCATTTT.

Concerning this clone: Within the sample, other DNA sequences also encode this same CDR3. The chain employs TRBV5-1 and TRBJ2-2, with D perhaps TRBD1 (5 bases). Germline lookup yields CDR1 SGHRS and CDR2 YFSETQ. The CDR3 covers 15 residues. V was pared by 1 base and J by 1 base, with 8 bases between. CDR3 loop: CASSLSQGNTGELFF. The CDR3 DNA is TGCGCCAGCAGCTTGTCGCAGGGGAACACCGGGGAGCTGTTTTTT. Using reference TRBV5-1 and TRBJ2-2 for the parts outside the CDR3, the full variable domain is KAGVTQTPRYLIKTRGQQVTLSCSPISGHRSVSWYQQTPGQGLQFLFEYFSETQRNKGNFPGRFSGRQFSNSRSEMNVSTLELGDSALYLCASSLSQGNTGELFFGEGSRLTVL.

A few counts support this clone. This chain joins TRBV21-1 and TRBJ2-5; the D call of TRBD2 is as the table states it, not checked on the DNA. TRBV21-1 is deemed a pseudogene. The length of the CDR3 is 18 residues. The CDR3 loop reads CASSNPTMTEMGGETQYF. The CDR3 DNA reads TGTGCCAGCAGCAATCCTACTATGACAGAAATGGGAGGAGAGACCCAGTACTTC.

This clone has just one count. This chain uses TRBV28 with TRBJ2-2; D may be TRBD1 (7 bases). V was cut by 4 bases and J by 7 bases, with 10 bases left in between. Germline V gene sequence: CDR1 MDHEN, CDR2 SYDVKM. The CDR3 contains 13 residues. CDR3 amino acids: CASSSGGFGELFF. The DNA of the CDR3 is TGTGCCAGCAGTTCAGGGGGGTTCGGGGAGCTGTTTTTT. Looking up the rest from reference TRBV28 and TRBJ2-2 gives the full variable domain: DVKVTQSSRYLVKRTGEKVFLECVQDMDHENMFWYRQDPGLGLRLIYFSYDVKMKEKGDIPEGYSVSREKKERFSLILESASTNQTSMYLCASSSGGFGELFFGEGSRLTVL.

The rearrangement uses TRBV3-1 (or the pseudogene TRBV3-2) and TRBJ1-3; unclear D gene. In germline, CDR1 is LGHDT, CDR2 YNNKEL (reference sequence). The CDR3 runs 14 residues. Trimming left V 0 bases short and J 0 bases short, with 3 bases between. The CDR3 DNA is TGTGCCAGCAGCCAAGACCGCTCTGGAAACACCATATATTTT. It yields the protein CASSQDRSGNTIYF.

The chain joins TRBV19 to TRBJ2-7; 10 nucleotides align to TRBD2. The CDR3 has 14 residues. J lost 1 base, V lost 10 bases, and 7 bases had no gene match. Germline values: CDR1 LNHDA, CDR2 SQIVND (reference sequence). This chain's CDR3 is CATSSGGGSYEQYF. The CDR3 DNA is TGTGCCACCTCGAGCGGGGGGGGATCCTACGAGCAGTACTTC.

The V gene is TRBV19, the J gene TRBJ1-4; D is perhaps TRBD1 (6 bases). The V and J ends lost 5 bases and 10 bases respectively, with 11 bases between them. CDR3 length: 12 amino acids. Germline assignment: CDR1 LNHDA and CDR2 SQIVND (reference sequence). This chain's CDR3 is CASSFQGGKLFF. The CDR3 nucleotides are TGTGCCAGTAGTTTCCAAGGGGGAAAACTGTTTTTT.

The gene calls are TRBV19 and TRBJ1-2; D remains unclear. The CDR3 is 12 residues long. Trimming took off 10 bases at V and 3 bases at J, with 12 bases between the two ends. The germline gives CDR1 LNHDA, CDR2 SQIVND (reference sequence). The CDR3 protein is CATKDRDYGYTF. CDR3 DNA: TGTGCCACCAAAGACCGGGACTATGGCTACACCTTC.

The genes are TRBV9 and TRBJ2-5; the match to TRBD1 covers 10 bases. Trimming removed 3 bases from V and 3 bases from J; junction bases left unmatched: 5. The CDR3 length is 15 residues. Germline V lookup: CDR1 SGDLS, CDR2 YYNGEE. CDR3 coding DNA: TGTGCCAGCAGCGCACAAGGGACAGGGGAAGAGACCCAGTACTTC. Translating it yields CASSAQGTGEETQYF.

The chain links TRBV2 to TRBJ2-5; 12 nucleotides agree with TRBD2. The CDR3 covers 15 residues. From germline, CDR1 is SNHLY and CDR2 FYNNEI. V dropped 7 bases and J dropped 4; count of bases not matched to a gene: 7. CDR3 in amino acids: CASIGGLAGRETQYF. DNA for the CDR3: TGTGCCAGCATCGGAGGACTAGCGGGGAGAGAGACCCAGTACTTC.

Notes on this clone: The same CDR3 also results from other DNA sequences found in this sample. The V gene is TRBV18, the J gene TRBJ2-1, with 9 bases identical to TRBD2. The trim removed 1 base at V and 0 bases at J, leaving 1 base unmatched. The CDR3 is made up of 16 amino acids. CDR1 and CDR2 (germline): KGHSH, LQKENI. The CDR3 bases are TGTGCCAGCTCACCACAAGCGGGAGGCTCCTACAATGAGCAGTTCTTC. This encodes CASSPQAGGSYNEQFF. The entire variable domain, with the rest obtained from reference TRBV18 and TRBJ2-1, is as follows: NAGVMQNPRHLVRRRGQEARLRCSPMKGHSHVYWYRQLPEEGLKFMVYLQKENIIDESGMPKERFSAEFPKEGPSILRIQQVVRGDSAAYFCASSPQAGGSYNEQFFGPGTRLTVL.

This chain connects TRBV10-3 to TRBJ2-7, with 8 bases identical to TRBD1. The germline gives CDR1 ENHRY, CDR2 SYGVKD. Losses at the gene ends were 5 bases for V and 0 bases for J; bases not matched to a gene: 6. The CDR3 loop spans 15 amino acids. The CDR3 loop is CAISTDRDFSYEQYF. The CDR3 DNA reads as TGTGCCATCAGTACGGACAGGGACTTCTCCTACGAGCAGTACTTC.

The chain is built from TRBV3-1 (or the pseudogene TRBV3-2) and TRBJ1-1; D may be TRBD1 (5 bases). Trimming pared 3 bases from V and 6 bases from J, leaving 8 bases between. The germline CDR1 and CDR2 sequences are LGHDT and YNNKEL (reference sequence). The CDR3 is 12 residues long. CDR3 bases: TGTGCCAGCAGCCATTCAGGGTCTGAAGCTTTCTTT. The encoded protein is CASSHSGSEAFF.

This chain connects TRBV19 to TRBJ2-3, with D maybe TRBD2 (5 bases). The germline V gene has CDR1 LNHDA and CDR2 SQIVND (reference sequence). V was shortened by 6 bases and J by 9 bases, with 16 bases between the two germline ends. The CDR3 consists of 13 residues. CDR3 region: CASSEAISGTQYF. CDR3 sequence (DNA): TGTGCCAGTAGCGAGGCCATTTCGGGGACGCAGTATTTT.

The chain links TRBV6-6 to TRBJ1-5, with D hard to call. This CDR3 contains 15 residues. From germline, CDR1 is MNHNY and CDR2 SVGAGI (reference sequence). V was cut by 8 bases and J by 0 bases, with 14 bases left in between. CDR3 region: CASRGSLNSNQPQHF. CDR3 nucleotide sequence: TGTGCCAGCCGCGGCAGTCTTAATAGCAATCAGCCCCAGCATTTT.

The chain links TRBV6-1 to TRBJ1-2, with 8 nucleotides matching TRBD1. The junction had 7 bases not matched to a gene; V was cut back by 0 bases and J by 4 bases. Germline V gives CDR1 MNHNS, CDR2 SASEGT. CDR3 size: 16 residues. The CDR3 protein is CASSEADRARIYGYTF. The CDR3 coding sequence is TGTGCCAGCAGTGAAGCGGACAGGGCACGGATCTATGGCTACACCTTC.

This sequence joins TRBV27 and TRBJ1-1, with TRBD1 identical over 10 bases. CDR3 length: 13 amino acids. Germline V CDR1 and CDR2: MNHEY, SMNVEV (reference sequence). Trimming took 6 bases from V and 4 from J; bases not matched to a gene: 2. The CDR3 loop reads CASRGQGSTEAFF. CDR3 bases: TGTGCCAGCAGGGGACAGGGGAGCACTGAAGCTTTCTTT.

The chain employs TRBV20-1 and TRBJ2-5, with D hard to call. The V end was cut by 6 bases, the J end by 3 bases, with 5 bases between. Germline V lookup: CDR1 DFQATT, CDR2 SNEGSKA (reference sequence). This CDR3 has 10 amino acids. The CDR3 DNA reads as TGCAGTGCCGTTAAAGAGACCCAGTACTTC. Protein sequence: CSAVKETQYF.

As DNA, the CDR3 is TGTGCCTGGACCCCGGTAACAGGGGCCTTGGAGGAGCAGTACTTC. Translating it yields CAWTPVTGALEEQYF. This chain links TRBV30 with TRBJ2-7; 7 bases fit TRBD1. The V gene end was trimmed by 4 bases and the J gene end by 7 bases; junction bases not matched to a gene: 16. The CDR3 totals 15 residues. From germline, CDR1 is GTSNPN and CDR2 SVGIG (reference sequence).

The J gene is TRBJ2-7, the V gene TRBV11-2, with D perhaps matching TRBD2 (6 bases). Germline loops: CDR1 SGHAT, CDR2 FQNNGV. This CDR3 is 13 amino acids long. Trimming removed 3 bases at V and 4 bases at J, with 10 bases between. This CDR3 is CASSLEGRYEQYF. DNA for the CDR3: TGTGCCAGCAGCTTGGAGGGACGGTACGAGCAGTACTTC.

This clone was found a few times. The V gene is TRBV6-2 or TRBV6-3, the J gene TRBJ1-4; D may be TRBD1 (6 bases). V gave up 3 bases and J gave up 0 bases, with 20 bases separating them. This CDR3 comprises 19 residues. CDR1 and CDR2 from the germline V gene are MNHEY and SVGEGT. The CDR3 protein is CASSYILGDTRATNEKLFF. For the CDR3, the DNA is TGTGCCAGCAGTTATATCTTAGGGGACACGCGTGCAACTAATGAAAAACTGTTTTTT.